Listed below are T cell receptor beta chains from one sample, sequenced in a study of immune cell composition in non-small cell lung cancer. The table came from immunoSEQ multiplex PCR; TCRdb's copy has only in-frame clones and leaves some out. The sample shows about 2,500 clones, about 73% of them seen only once. Specimen: lung tumor tissue. The receptors derive from a human donor with non-small cell lung cancer. CDR3s include the opening cysteine and the closing phenylalanine or tryptophan. Not every row has a clone size; where given, it reads once, few, many or a size class.

V gene	clone size	J gene	CDR3 length	CDR3 protein
TRBV28	.	TRBJ2-1	14	CASSSPGGVNEQFF
TRBV28	few	TRBJ2-3	15	CASSITGFRADTQYF
TRBV28	.	TRBJ2-7	13	CASRKTGTYEQYF
TRBV11-2	.	TRBJ2-3	16	CASSPGVTRITDTQYF
TRBV6-4	.	TRBJ2-1	14	CASSLWTGHNEQFF
TRBV7-8	.	TRBJ2-1	16	CASSPPGLAGSYEQFF
TRBV27	.	TRBJ2-5	16	CASTVRLAGGGETQYF
TRBV30	.	TRBJ1-3	13	CAWSTGEGNTIYF
TRBV7-3	.	TRBJ2-1	11	CASSSGLGRFF
TRBV7-9	large	TRBJ2-4	15	CASSSPGQGRDIQYF
TRBV6-5	.	TRBJ2-1	15	CASRAGTSGHNEQFF
TRBV9	.	TRBJ2-4	17	CASSVHRVMLAKNIQYF
TRBV28	.	TRBJ1-1	13	CASSSLDRGRAFF
TRBV25-1	.	TRBJ2-2	15	CASRPQQDDTGELFF
TRBV7-3	.	TRBJ2-1	17	CASSKTPSLATYNEQFF
TRBV18	.	TRBJ1-2	15	CASSPVGQAFYGYTF
TRBV5-6	few	TRBJ2-5	16	CASWETSGGTQETQYF
TRBV18	.	TRBJ1-6	16	CASSLMGLAANSPLHF
TRBV19	large	TRBJ2-3	16	CASSISGGRDTDTQYF
TRBV28	few	TRBJ1-1	14	CASSRGQVGTEAFF
TRBV7-6	.	TRBJ2-1	17	CASSLAVSGKFSDEQFF
TRBV2	.	TRBJ1-2	16	CASSGGQRTDNYGYTF
TRBV9	few	TRBJ2-1	13	CASSVLSGVEQFF
TRBV6-1	.	TRBJ2-1	15	CASSEDWSSYNEQFF
TRBV29-1	.	TRBJ1-1	11	CSATENTEAFF
TRBV27	.	TRBJ2-5	13	CASSLAPRETQYF
TRBV2	.	TRBJ1-2	12	CASRRQGYGYTF
TRBV28	.	TRBJ2-7	14	CASSLQGSGGEQYF
TRBV4-3	.	TRBJ2-1	16	CASSQEFGDGDREQFF
TRBV5-6	once	TRBJ2-1	15	CASSLSGRAYNEQFF
TRBV29-1	.	TRBJ2-7	12	CSVEATGSEQYF
TRBV19	.	TRBJ2-2	13	CASSPLPGGELFF
TRBV7-2	few	TRBJ1-3	15	CASSSRPGSGNTIYF
TRBV7-2	.	TRBJ2-5	14	CASSLDRGGETQYF
TRBV27	.	TRBJ2-3	18	CASSITPPRDRYTDTQYF
TRBV30	.	TRBJ1-1	14	CAWSAGTENTEAFF
TRBV28	.	TRBJ2-1	14	CASLGRQGNNEQFF
TRBV18	.	TRBJ1-1	17	CASSPPGQGATNTEAFF
TRBV4-3	.	TRBJ1-5	15	CASSPYQGSNQPQHF
TRBV18	few	TRBJ2-3	19	CASSPASGTSGRATDTQYF
TRBV2	.	TRBJ1-3	15	CASSPAGVPGNTIYF
TRBV7-9	.	TRBJ2-1	12	CASSPSGDEQFF
TRBV7-9	once	TRBJ2-5	14	CASSLGPGSETQYF
TRBV7-3	.	TRBJ2-5	13	CASSLSGEETQYF
TRBV13	.	TRBJ2-3	14	CASSITSGADTQYF
TRBV6-1	.	TRBJ1-5	15	CASSAGVTGFSPQHF
TRBV19	.	TRBJ1-2	19	CASIAGQGNSFTPFYGYTF
TRBV28	.	TRBJ1-1	15	CASSLMGHLNTEAFF
TRBV30	.	TRBJ1-5	17	CAWSVGRTGAVNQPQHF
TRBV5-6	.	TRBJ2-1	15	CASTTRGKVYNEQFF
TRBV19	once	TRBJ2-7	14	CASSIRLNPYEQYF
TRBV27	few	TRBJ2-3	12	CASRAGGDTQYF
TRBV27	.	TRBJ2-7	15	CASSYSAGPDYEQYF
TRBV6-6	.	TRBJ2-1	14	CASSSRDRNNEQFF